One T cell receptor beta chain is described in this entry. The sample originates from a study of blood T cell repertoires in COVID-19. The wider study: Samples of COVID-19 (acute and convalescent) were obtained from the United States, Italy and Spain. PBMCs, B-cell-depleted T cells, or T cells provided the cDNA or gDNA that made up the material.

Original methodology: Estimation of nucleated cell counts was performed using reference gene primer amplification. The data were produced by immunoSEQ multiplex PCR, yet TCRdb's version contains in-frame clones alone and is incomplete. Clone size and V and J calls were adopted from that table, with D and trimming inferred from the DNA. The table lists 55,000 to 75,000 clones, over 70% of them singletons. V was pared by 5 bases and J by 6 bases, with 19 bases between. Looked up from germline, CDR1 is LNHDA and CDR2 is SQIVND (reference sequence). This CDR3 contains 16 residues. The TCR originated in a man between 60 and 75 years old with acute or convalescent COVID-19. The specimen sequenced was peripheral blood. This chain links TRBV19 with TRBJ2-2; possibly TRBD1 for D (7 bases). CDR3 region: CASSPQGGVGPGELFF. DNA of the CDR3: TGTGCCAGTAGTCCCCAGGGGGGAGTAGGCCCCGGGGAGCTGTTTTTT.